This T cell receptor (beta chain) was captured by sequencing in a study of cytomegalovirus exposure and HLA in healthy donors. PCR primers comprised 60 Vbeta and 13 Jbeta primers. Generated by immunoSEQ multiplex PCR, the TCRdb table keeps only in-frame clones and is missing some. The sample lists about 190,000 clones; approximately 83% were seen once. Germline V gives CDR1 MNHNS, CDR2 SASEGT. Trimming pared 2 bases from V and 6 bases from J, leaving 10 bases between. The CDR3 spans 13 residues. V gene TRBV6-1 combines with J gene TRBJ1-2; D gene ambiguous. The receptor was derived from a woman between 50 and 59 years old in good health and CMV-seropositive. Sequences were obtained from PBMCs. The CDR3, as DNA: TGTGCCAGCAGTGAAAACCCCGCGCATGGCTACACCTTC. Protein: CASSENPAHGYTF.